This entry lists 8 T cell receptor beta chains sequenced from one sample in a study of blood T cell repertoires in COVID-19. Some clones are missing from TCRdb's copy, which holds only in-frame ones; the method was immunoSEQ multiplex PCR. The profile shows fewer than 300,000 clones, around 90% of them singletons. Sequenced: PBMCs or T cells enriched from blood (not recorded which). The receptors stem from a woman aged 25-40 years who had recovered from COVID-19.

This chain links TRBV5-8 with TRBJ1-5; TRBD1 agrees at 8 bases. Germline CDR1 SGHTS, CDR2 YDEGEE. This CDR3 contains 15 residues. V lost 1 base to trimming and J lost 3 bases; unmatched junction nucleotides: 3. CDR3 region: CASSLRTGPNQPQHF. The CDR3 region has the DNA TGTGCCAGCAGCTTGCGGACAGGGCCCAATCAGCCCCAGCATTTT.

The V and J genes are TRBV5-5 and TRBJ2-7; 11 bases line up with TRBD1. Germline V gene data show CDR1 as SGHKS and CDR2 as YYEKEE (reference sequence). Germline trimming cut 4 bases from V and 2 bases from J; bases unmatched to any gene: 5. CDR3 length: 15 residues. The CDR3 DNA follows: TGTGCCAGCAGCACTGGACAGGGGGCGACCTACGAGCAGTACTTC. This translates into CASSTGQGATYEQYF.

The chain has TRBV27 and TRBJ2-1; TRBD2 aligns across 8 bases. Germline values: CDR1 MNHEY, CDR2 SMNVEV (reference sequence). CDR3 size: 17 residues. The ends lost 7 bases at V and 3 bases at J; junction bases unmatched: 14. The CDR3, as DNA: TGTGCCAGCACCTTCCAATACACTAGCGGATTCTACAATGAGCAGTTCTTC. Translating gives CASTFQYTSGFYNEQFF.

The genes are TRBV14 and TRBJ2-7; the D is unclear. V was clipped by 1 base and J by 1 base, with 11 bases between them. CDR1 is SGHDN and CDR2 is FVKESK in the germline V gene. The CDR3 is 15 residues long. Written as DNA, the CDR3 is TGTGCCAGCAGCCAAGGTCCTAGAGGATCCTACGAGCAGTACTTC. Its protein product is CASSQGPRGSYEQYF.

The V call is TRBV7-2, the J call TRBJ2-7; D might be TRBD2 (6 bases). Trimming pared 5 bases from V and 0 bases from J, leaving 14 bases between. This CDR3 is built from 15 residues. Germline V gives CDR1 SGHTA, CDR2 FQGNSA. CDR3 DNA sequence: TGTGCCAGCAGCCCTAGACAGACTAGCTCCTACGAGCAGTACTTC. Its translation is CASSPRQTSSYEQYF.

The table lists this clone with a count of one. The CDR3 spells CASSVVWRSSYNEQFF. The CDR3 region has the DNA TGTGCCAGCAGCGTAGTGTGGCGGAGCTCCTACAATGAGCAGTTCTTC. The chain recombines TRBV9 with TRBJ2-1; D remains unclear. The length of the CDR3 is 16 residues. Trimming left V 0 bases short and J 0 bases short, with 10 bases between. Looked up from germline, CDR1 is SGDLS and CDR2 is YYNGEE.

CDR3 nucleotides: TGTGCCAGCAGTTTGACGGGTGCCTATGGCTACACCTTC. As protein: CASSLTGAYGYTF. The chain links TRBV12-3 or TRBV12-4 to TRBJ1-2; D ambiguous. Trimming removed 3 bases at V and 4 bases at J, with 9 bases between. The CDR3 contains 13 residues.

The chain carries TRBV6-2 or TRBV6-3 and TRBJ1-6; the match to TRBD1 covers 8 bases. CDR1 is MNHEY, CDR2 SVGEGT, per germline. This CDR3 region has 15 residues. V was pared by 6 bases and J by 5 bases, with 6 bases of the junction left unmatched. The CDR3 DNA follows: TGTGCCAGCAGCCCGGACAGGGAGGATAATTCACCCCTCCACTTT. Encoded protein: CASSPDREDNSPLHF.